This T cell receptor (beta chain) was sequenced during a study of metastatic and nonmetastatic thyroid tumors (dated by TCRdb to 2020 to 2021). Looking at the study overall: Repertoires were compared across peripheral blood and tumor or nodule tissue samples from malignant and benign thyroid patients. The investigation overall reported the following: In both blood and tumor samples, malignant tumors were reported to have significantly higher TCR beta diversity than benign nodules.

The protocol used for the library was PCR. The reads were generated on an Illumina HiSeq 4000. High-throughput sequencing was used to profile the TCR beta-chain CDR3 region of every patient. In the paper's pipeline: The researchers built a classifier to tell apart papillary thyroid cancer patients with distant metastasis, based on CDR3 differences among clinicopathological groups. The Shannon index was used to assess repertoire diversity, and the Morisita-Horn index was used to assess tumor-blood repertoire similarity. TCRdb reanalyzed the raw reads on its own, using fastp at Q25 for trimming and MiXCR for clone calling, and kept in-frame beta chains. TCRdb assigned the V and J calls; the authors' analysis was not used. The table for this sample lists tens of thousands of clones; approximately 19% of them were counted only once. The ten largest clonotypes hold roughly a fifth of the sample. Note on this clone: This clone's antigen is unknown. Within one base of it there is no much larger clone, and no base qualities were kept.

The CDR3 starts with the cysteine, ends with the phenylalanine, and has 14 residues. Kept here is only the CDR3 DNA, which spans 42 bases and is read in frame from base 1. The germline V gene encodes CDR1 LGHDT and CDR2 YNNKEL (reference sequence). The V and J ends are trimmed by 0 bases and 4 bases, leaving 10 bases between them. No patient had received any treatment before thyroid surgery. Using T-cell receptor beta sequencing, the researchers looked back retrospectively at clinical samples from patients, gathered between about 2012 and 2018. The sequenced material came from blood. This clonotype originated in a female donor with papillary thyroid cancer or a benign thyroid nodule (not recorded which). Some clones in this sample may be carry-over from other donors' samples. The chain was built from TRBV3-1 and TRBJ2-7, with the D call perhaps TRBD1 or TRBD2, as 5 bases match in each case. The nucleotides read TGTGCCAGCAGCCAAGAAGGGTGGGGGTACGAGCAGTACTTC. Translated, it reads CASSQEGWGYEQYF.